One and the same sample provided the 27 T cell receptor beta chains below, sequenced in a study of response to subunit inactivated influenza vaccine. TCRdb ran MiXCR on the RT-PCR reads and lists one entry per CDR3 protein. The sample includes 550,000 to 800,000 distinct CDR3 sequences, 11% to 15% of them seen just once. The material sequenced was PBMCs from blood, taken 14 to 15 days before vaccination. The receptors here all came from a man in his forties or fifties who received an inactivated influenza vaccine.

The table lists this clonotype with many counts. CDR3 residues: CASSSDWTSGAYSKTQYF. CDR3 sequence (DNA): TGTGCCAGCAGCTCCGACTGGACTAGCGGGGCTTACTCGAAGACCCAGTACTTC. The chain combines TRBV11-2 with TRBJ2-5, with 12 nucleotides matching TRBD2. The CDR3 spans 18 residues. The J segment lost 6 bases and the V segment lost 4 bases, leaving 15 bases of the junction unmatched. Germline loops: CDR1 SGHAT, CDR2 FQNNGV. The complete variable domain, with remaining parts taken from reference TRBV11-2 and TRBJ2-5, reads EAGVAQSPRYKIIEKRQSVAFWCNPISGHATLYWYQQILGQGPKLLIQFQNNGVVDDSQLPKDRFSAERLKGVDSTLKIQPAKLEDSAVYLCASSSDWTSGAYSKTQYFGPGTRLLVL.

The chain uses TRBV12-3 or TRBV12-4 and TRBJ2-7; D not certain. The V end lost 5 bases, the J end lost 6 bases, and 14 bases lay between the germline ends. The CDR3 has 13 residues. CDR3 amino acids: CASSTTASGEQYF. The CDR3, as DNA: TGTGCCAGCAGTACAACAGCCTCGGGCGAGCAGTACTTC.

This clonotype was observed at least ten times. The chain combines TRBV4-1 with TRBJ2-1, with D hard to call. V was clipped by 0 bases and J by 8 bases, with 5 bases between them. CDR1 is MGHRA and CDR2 is YSYEKL in the germline V gene. The CDR3 covers 12 residues. As DNA, the CDR3 is TGCGCCAGCAGCCAAGATATTTATGAGCAGTTCTTC. As protein: CASSQDIYEQFF.

The rearrangement links TRBV3-1 to TRBJ2-7; no clear D. This CDR3 is built from 16 residues. Trimming removed 0 bases from V and 3 bases from J, with 15 bases in between. Germline V gives CDR1 LGHDT, CDR2 YNNKEL (reference sequence). CDR3 region: CASSQDLGYQVYEQYF. Written as DNA, the CDR3 is TGTGCCAGCAGCCAAGATTTAGGCTATCAGGTCTACGAGCAGTACTTC.

The chain carries TRBV18 and TRBJ1-3; unclear D gene. V was clipped by 6 bases and J by 1 base, with 10 bases between them. CDR1 and CDR2 from the germline V gene are KGHSH and LQKENI. The CDR3 has 14 residues. In nucleotides, the CDR3 is TGTGCCAGCTCGCCCGAGCTATCTGGAAACACCATATATTTT. Encoded protein: CASSPELSGNTIYF. The full variable domain, completed using reference TRBV18 and TRBJ1-3, is NAGVMQNPRHLVRRRGQEARLRCSPMKGHSHVYWYRQLPEEGLKFMVYLQKENIIDESGMPKERFSAEFPKEGPSILRIQQVVRGDSAAYFCASSPELSGNTIYFGEGSWLTVV.

This clonotype has a handful of counts. The chain joins TRBV4-1 to TRBJ2-3; 7 bases match TRBD2. The CDR3 consists of 16 residues. The germline V gene encodes CDR1 MGHRA and CDR2 YSYEKL. V lost 1 base and J lost 3; bases outside the gene matches: 7. CDR3 in amino acids: CASSQGWGTTTDTQYF. Here the CDR3 DNA reads TGCGCCAGCAGCCAAGGTTGGGGGACTACAACAGATACGCAGTATTTT.

This chain uses TRBV5-1 with TRBJ2-3, with unresolved D. Germline CDR1 SGHRS, CDR2 YFSETQ. The CDR3 runs 14 residues. Trimming took off 4 bases at V and 3 bases at J, with 12 bases between the two ends. The CDR3 nucleotides read TGCGCCAGCAGCAGTTGGAAACCTACAGATACGCAGTATTTT. It specifies CASSSWKPTDTQYF.

This clonotype was found many times. The chain employs TRBV9 and TRBJ1-1; TRBD1 matches at 7 bases. V was pared by 4 bases and J by 4 bases, with 4 bases of the junction left unmatched. The CDR3 runs 13 residues. Per germline, CDR1 SGDLS and CDR2 YYNGEE. The chain's CDR3 is CASSYQGGTEAFF. The CDR3 DNA sequence: TGTGCCAGCAGCTACCAGGGGGGCACTGAAGCTTTCTTT.

The chain has TRBV7-2 and TRBJ2-1; D call uncertain. V was cut by 0 bases and J by 8 bases, with 5 bases left in between. From germline, CDR1 is SGHTA and CDR2 FQGNSA. The CDR3 length is 12 residues. In nucleotides, the CDR3 is TGTGCCAGCAGCTTAGCAAGGTATGAGCAGTTCTTC. Protein sequence: CASSLARYEQFF.

This clonotype has more than one count but fewer than ten. The V and J genes are TRBV20-1 and TRBJ2-1, with a weak D call TRBD1 (6 bases). In germline, CDR1 is DFQATT, CDR2 SNEGSKA (reference sequence). The CDR3 sequence is 14 residues long. The DNA for the CDR3 is TGCAGCACTGGGTCCAGGGGATCGTACAATGAGCAGTTCTTC. It specifies CSTGSRGSYNEQFF.

The chain carries TRBV5-1 and TRBJ1-1, with D maybe TRBD1 (5 bases). The V gene's germline CDR1 is SGHRS and CDR2 YFSETQ. Trimming took off 1 base at V and 0 bases at J, with 10 bases between the two ends. The CDR3 contains 15 residues. CDR3 in amino acids: CASSLFQGMNTEAFF. Written as DNA, the CDR3 is TGCGCCAGCAGCTTGTTTCAGGGAATGAACACTGAAGCTTTCTTT. The full variable domain, rest sourced from reference TRBV5-1 and TRBJ1-1, is KAGVTQTPRYLIKTRGQQVTLSCSPISGHRSVSWYQQTPGQGLQFLFEYFSETQRNKGNFPGRFSGRQFSNSRSEMNVSTLELGDSALYLCASSLFQGMNTEAFFGQGTRLTVV.

The chain employs TRBV5-1 and TRBJ1-2; D gene ambiguous. Trimming cost V 0 bases and J 4 bases, with 13 bases left between them. The CDR3 covers 15 residues. Germline V CDR1 and CDR2: SGHRS, YFSETQ. CDR3 amino acids: CASSLDGYTGYGYTF. The DNA of the CDR3 is TGCGCCAGCAGCTTGGACGGCTATACCGGCTATGGCTACACCTTC.

The J gene is TRBJ2-7, the V gene TRBV5-1, with TRBD2 identical over 8 bases. V lost 1 base and J lost 5; bases outside the gene matches: 20. Germline loops: CDR1 SGHRS, CDR2 YFSETQ. The length of the CDR3 is 19 residues. The CDR3 DNA follows: TGCGCCAGCAGCTTGTTTGGGACGGGAGGGCCTAGGAGTGCCGACGAGCAGTACTTC. Translating gives CASSLFGTGGPRSADEQYF.

This rearrangement joins TRBV6-1 to TRBJ2-3; D uncertain. Germline V gene lookup returns CDR1 MNHNS and CDR2 SASEGT. The CDR3 length is 14 residues. The ends were cut back, 6 bases at V and 0 bases at J, with 10 bases in the middle. CDR3 amino acids: CASSVLGSTDTQYF. Written as DNA, the CDR3 is TGTGCCAGCAGCGTTTTGGGGAGCACAGATACGCAGTATTTT.

This clonotype was counted between two and nine times. J is TRBJ2-2 and V is TRBV2; weak D call: TRBD1 (6 bases). The V gene's germline CDR1 is SNHLY and CDR2 FYNNEI. The CDR3 contains 15 residues. V lost 0 bases, J lost 6 bases, and 11 bases lay in between. Written as DNA, the CDR3 is TGTGCCAGCAGTGAAGCCGCCCCAGGGGCCGGGGAGCTGTTTTTT. Translated: CASSEAAPGAGELFF.

The sample holds a few counts of this clonotype. This sequence joins TRBV9 and TRBJ2-3; 7 nucleotides line up with TRBD2. CDR1 and CDR2 from the germline V gene are SGDLS and YYNGEE. This CDR3 region has 17 residues. The ends lost 1 base at V and 2 bases at J; junction bases unmatched: 10. CDR3 DNA: TGTGCCAGCAGCGTAAGGGCTAGCGGCCGAATCACAGATACGCAGTATTTT. Translating it yields CASSVRASGRITDTQYF.

This clonotype was detected only a few times. The chain joins TRBV6-5 to TRBJ1-1, with D maybe TRBD1 (6 bases). The CDR3 consists of 17 residues. Germline assignment: CDR1 MNHEY and CDR2 SVGAGI. V shed 0 bases and J shed 4 bases, with 18 bases lying between them. The CDR3 region has the DNA TGTGCCAGCAGTTACTCGATTCCGGGGGCGTTGAGCACTGAAGCTTTCTTT. Protein sequence: CASSYSIPGALSTEAFF.

This clonotype was seen more than once but under ten times. The V and J genes are TRBV20-1 and TRBJ1-4; D is ambiguous. With 1 base removed from V and 8 bases from J, the gap between germline ends came to 17 bases. Germline CDR1 is DFQATT and CDR2 is SNEGSKA (reference sequence). The CDR3 is made up of 15 amino acids. As DNA, the CDR3 is TGCAGTGCTAGAGGGGGTAGGAACAGCCAGGAAAAACTGTTTTTT. It yields the protein CSARGGRNSQEKLFF.

In its sample, this clonotype was seen many times. The chain has TRBV4-3 and TRBJ2-2; D gene unclear. V dropped 1 base and J dropped 1 base, with 7 bases sitting between them. Per germline, CDR1 LGHNA and CDR2 YSLEER. This CDR3 contains 15 residues. The CDR3 spells CASSQGVMNTGELFF. In DNA, the CDR3 is TGCGCCAGCAGCCAAGGAGTTATGAACACCGGGGAGCTGTTTTTT.

The genes are TRBV7-8 and TRBJ1-1; no firm D call. The CDR3 covers 14 residues. Germline loops: CDR1 SGHVS, CDR2 FQNEAQ. Trimming shortened V by 4 bases and J by 3 bases, and 12 bases separated the two germline ends. CDR3 residues: CASSWFGEDTEAFF. The CDR3 DNA follows: TGTGCCAGCAGCTGGTTTGGGGAGGACACTGAAGCTTTCTTT.

The rearrangement links TRBV6-4 to TRBJ2-3; the D is unclear. The CDR3 contains 15 residues. Germline V lookup: CDR1 MRHNA, CDR2 SNTAGT. The V end was cut by 4 bases, the J end by 2 bases, with 13 bases between. Written as DNA, the CDR3 is TGTGCCAGCAGTGCTGGTCGGGTTCCCACAGATACGCAGTATTTT. Its protein is CASSAGRVPTDTQYF.

This clonotype was recorded a few times. V gene TRBV28 combines with J gene TRBJ1-2; D may be TRBD1 (6 bases). CDR3 size: 15 residues. Trimming removed 7 bases at V and 2 bases at J, with 17 bases between. Germline V lookup: CDR1 MDHEN, CDR2 SYDVKM. CDR3 in DNA: TGTGCCAGCAACCCAGGTCGTCAGGGGAACTATGGCTACACCTTC. Its translation: CASNPGRQGNYGYTF.

This sequence joins TRBV29-1 and TRBJ2-3; 7 nucleotides align to TRBD2. CDR1 is SQVTM, CDR2 ANQGSEA, per germline. V was pared by 4 bases and J by 4 bases, with 5 bases of the junction left unmatched. This CDR3 is 13 amino acids long. In DNA form, the CDR3 reads TGCAGCGTTGTAGTGGGAGGGTCAGATACGCAGTATTTT. Translated: CSVVVGGSDTQYF.

This clonotype was detected only a few times. The genes are TRBV20-1 and TRBJ2-7; 9 positions match TRBD1. Looked up from germline, CDR1 is DFQATT and CDR2 is SNEGSKA (reference sequence). This CDR3 has 14 amino acids. V gave up 1 base and J gave up 3 bases; unmatched junction bases: 4. CDR3 DNA sequence: TGCAGTGCTAGAGGTCCGGGACAGGGCTACGAGCAGTACTTC. It is translated as CSARGPGQGYEQYF.

This clonotype was found a few times. The CDR3 is CASRAAGGGLLEQFF. CDR3 nucleotide sequence: TGTGCCAGCAGGGCAGCGGGAGGAGGTCTTCTGGAGCAGTTCTTC. The chain couples TRBV28 to TRBJ2-1; 9 nucleotides match TRBD2. The CDR3 consists of 15 residues. With 6 bases clipped from V and 10 bases from J, the junction kept 13 bases outside the gene matches. CDR1 is MDHEN and CDR2 is SYDVKM in the germline V gene.

This clonotype has just a few counts. V usage is TRBV7-7 and J usage is TRBJ2-2; TRBD2 matches at 11 bases. The germline V gene has CDR1 SSHAT and CDR2 FNYEAQ (reference sequence). Trimming at V came to 0 bases and at J to 5 bases, leaving 11 bases not matched to a gene. The CDR3 length is 19 residues. Here the CDR3 DNA reads TGTGCCAGCAGCTTAGCCCCCAGACTAGCGGGATCTTCGACCGGGGAGCTGTTTTTT. Its translation: CASSLAPRLAGSSTGELFF.

The chain is built from TRBV14 and TRBJ2-7; 8 positions agree with TRBD2. The CDR3 totals 17 residues. V was clipped by 1 base and J by 5 bases; unmatched bases: 13. The germline gives CDR1 SGHDN, CDR2 FVKESK. The CDR3 DNA follows: TGTGCCAGCAGCCAAGCAGGACCTAGCGGGTCGTCCCACGAGCAGTACTTC. It codes for CASSQAGPSGSSHEQYF.